These 6 T cell receptor beta chains were all obtained from the same sample, sequenced in a study of blood T cells in healthy people across ages. Next came a second PCR, run for roughly 6 to 11 cycles, which used a sample-barcoded 5' primer along with a J-beta primer mix. TCRdb re-derived calls from the 5' RACE reads in MiXCR, one entry per CDR3 protein. Among 790,000 or so distinct CDR3 sequences listed, roughly 56% were seen once. The sample was blood. These TCRs come from a middle-aged man in good health.

J is TRBJ2-1 and V is TRBV27; D is unresolved. The DNA end is a closer match to TRBJ2-7, so the J assignment may be wrong. Germline assignment: CDR1 MNHEY and CDR2 SMNVEV (reference sequence). This CDR3 is 15 amino acids long. This CDR3 reads CASSLSETNNNEQYF. For the CDR3, the DNA is TGTGCCAGCAGTTTATCGGAAACTAACAACAATGAGCAGTACTTC.

The chain couples TRBV11-2 to TRBJ2-1; the match to TRBD2 covers 8 bases. V trimming: 0 bases; J trimming: 9 bases; junction bases outside the gene matches: 10. Looked up from germline, CDR1 is SGHAT and CDR2 is FQNNGV. This CDR3 is built from 16 residues. The CDR3 region is CASSLDPTGGLSEQFF. The CDR3 DNA reads TGTGCCAGCAGCTTAGATCCGACGGGGGGGCTTTCTGAGCAGTTCTTC.

The chain couples TRBV6-2 or TRBV6-3 to TRBJ1-5, with D uncertain. Germline loops: CDR1 MNHEY, CDR2 SVGEGT. Trimming pared 6 bases from V and 7 bases from J, leaving 25 bases between. The CDR3 is 17 residues long. CDR3 bases: TGTGCCAGCAGGACCGGGTTTCATCCCACCCCATGGCAGCCCCAGCATTTT. Protein product: CASRTGFHPTPWQPQHF.

V is TRBV11-2 and J is TRBJ1-2; D remains ambiguous. The germline V and J ends were trimmed by 1 base and 0 bases, with 12 bases remaining between them. Germline CDR1 reads SGHAT; CDR2 reads FQNNGV. CDR3 length: 16 amino acids. CDR3 bases: TGTGCCAGCAGCTTAGGAGTCGCGACTGCTAACTATGGCTACACCTTC. Its protein is CASSLGVATANYGYTF.

This clonotype showed up just a few times. This CDR3 is CASSPTGTGYEQYF. CDR3 nucleotide sequence: TGTGCCAGCAGCCCCACCGGGACAGGGTACGAGCAGTACTTC. The rearrangement joins TRBV3-1 to TRBJ2-7, with 9 bases that match TRBD1. CDR1 and CDR2 from the germline V gene are LGHDT and YNNKEL (reference sequence). Losses at the gene ends were 4 bases for V and 4 bases for J; bases not matched to a gene: 5. The CDR3 runs 14 residues.

The rearrangement links TRBV2 to TRBJ2-1; 8 bases map to TRBD1. V was clipped by 5 bases and J by 11 bases; unmatched bases: 5. The CDR3 sequence is 12 residues long. Germline-derived CDR1 and CDR2 are SNHLY and FYNNEI. CDR3 amino acids: CASSSGQGQQFF. DNA of the CDR3: TGTGCCAGCAGTAGCGGACAGGGTCAGCAGTTCTTC.